The 5 T cell receptor gamma chains below were found in one sample sequenced in a study of γδ T cells in repeated Plasmodium falciparum infection. TCRdb re-processed the multiplex PCR reads via CATT. Of around 25,000 gamma-chain clones listed, around 3% are singletons. Vgamma9/Vdelta2+ and Vdelta2-negative gammadelta T cells were flow-sorted from PBMC for bulk sequencing. The sample was gamma-delta T cells from blood. All receptors come from a pool of human donors (malaria-infected and uninfected, not separated).

This clone appeared many times. This likely reflects a read error, since a far larger clone is one base away. This chain links TRGV8 with TRGJ1 or TRGJ2. The germline gives CDR1 VENAVY, CDR2 YDSYNSRV. The trim removed 4 bases at V and 12 bases at J, leaving 3 bases unmatched. This CDR3 contains 9 residues. In DNA, the CDR3 is TGTGCCACCTGGGACAGGAAACTCTTT. It specifies CATWDRKLF.

At least ten counts were recorded for this clone. A read error may explain this, as a much larger clone is one base away. The chain has TRGV8 and TRGJ1 or TRGJ2. J was trimmed by 4 bases and V by 5 bases; bases with no gene match: 2. Per the germline V gene, CDR1 is VENAVY and CDR2 is YDSYNSRV. CDR3 size: 11 residues. The DNA of the CDR3 is TGTGCCACCTGGGGATATTATAAGAAACTCTTT. Translated, it gives CATWGYYKKLF.

In this sample, this clone turned up many times. The rearrangement joins TRGV3 to TRGJP2. Here the J gene was assigned by germline matching of the DNA, as TCRdb has none. This CDR3 region has 15 residues. Germline V gives CDR1 VTNTFY, CDR2 YDVSTARD (reference sequence). V shed 1 base, J shed 8 bases, and the junction held 10 bases outside the gene matches. CDR3 sequence (DNA): TGTGCCACCTGGGACAGATACTCGTGCGATTGGATCAAGACGTTT. Translation: CATWDRYSCDWIKTF.

This clone was detected a few times. The protein TCRdb gives is from a much larger clone and does not agree with this DNA's translation at residue 9, likely a read error; the protein shown here comes from the DNA. The rearrangement uses TRGV9 and TRGJ1 or TRGJ2. Since TCRdb gives no J gene, matching the DNA to germline was used here to assign it. Germline CDR1 and CDR2: GITISATS and ISYDGTV (reference sequence). V was clipped by 2 bases and J by 2 bases; unmatched bases: 9. The CDR3 runs to 15 residues. CDR3 sequence: CALWEGSNYYYKKLF. CDR3 nucleotide sequence: TGTGCCTTGTGGGAGGGGTCGAATTATTATTATAAGAAACTCTTT.

Only a few counts were recorded for this clone. Being one base from a much bigger clone, this may be a read error. The V gene call is TRGV5, and the J gene call is absent. The V gene's germline CDR1 is VINAFY and CDR2 YDVSNSKD. The CDR3 length is 13 residues. This CDR3 reads CATWDNLYYKKLF. The CDR3 nucleotides are TGTGCCACCTGGGACAACCTTTATTATAAGAAGCTCTTT.